Listed below are T cell receptor beta chains from one sample, sequenced in a study of chemoradiotherapy in HPV16-positive cancers. The repertoire was sequenced with immunoSEQ multiplex PCR; TCRdb's copy has only in-frame clones and lacks some. Of roughly 14,000 clones listed, roughly nine tenths are singletons. Sequenced material: tumor tissue, taken from a patient who underwent chemoradiotherapy. Receptor source: a human donor with HPV-associated anogenital cancer. CDR3s include the opening cysteine and the closing phenylalanine or tryptophan. The listing skips clone size in some rows; elsewhere it reads once, few, many or a size class.

CDR3: CASSLDGPSYGELFF
V: TRBV11-2
size: -
J: TRBJ2-2

CDR3: CASSLRGSGANVLTF
V: TRBV7-9
size: -
J: TRBJ2-6

CDR3: CASSLEGAFTDTQYF
V: TRBV5-6
size: -
J: TRBJ2-3

CDR3: CASSFSSTNTGELFF
V: TRBV11-3
size: -
J: TRBJ2-2

CDR3: CASTSGGLAGYYNEQFF
V: TRBV7-2
size: -
J: TRBJ2-1

CDR3: CASSLVVAGALGEQYF
V: TRBV5-6
size: once
J: TRBJ2-7

CDR3: CASSYGPADGLAANEQFF
V: TRBV5-5
size: few
J: TRBJ2-1

CDR3: CASSYGGGTYEQYF
V: TRBV6-5
size: -
J: TRBJ2-7

CDR3: CARRGRAGVSDTQYF
V: TRBV25-1
size: -
J: TRBJ2-3

CDR3: CASSQAGLNTEAFF
V: TRBV6-5
size: -
J: TRBJ1-1

CDR3: CASSMGYEQYF
V: TRBV19
size: -
J: TRBJ2-7

CDR3: CASTPGELFF
V: TRBV23-1
size: -
J: TRBJ2-2

CDR3: CASSIGGTSGREQYF
V: TRBV19
size: -
J: TRBJ2-7

CDR3: CASSYAGGYSEAFF
V: TRBV6-5
size: -
J: TRBJ1-1

CDR3: CSGGGWPDTQYF
V: TRBV29-1
size: -
J: TRBJ2-3

CDR3: CASSLAGQIEETQYF
V: TRBV5-1
size: -
J: TRBJ2-5

CDR3: CASSSPLRNEQFF
V: TRBV6-5
size: -
J: TRBJ2-1

CDR3: CASSPGENEQFF
V: TRBV7-9
size: few
J: TRBJ2-1